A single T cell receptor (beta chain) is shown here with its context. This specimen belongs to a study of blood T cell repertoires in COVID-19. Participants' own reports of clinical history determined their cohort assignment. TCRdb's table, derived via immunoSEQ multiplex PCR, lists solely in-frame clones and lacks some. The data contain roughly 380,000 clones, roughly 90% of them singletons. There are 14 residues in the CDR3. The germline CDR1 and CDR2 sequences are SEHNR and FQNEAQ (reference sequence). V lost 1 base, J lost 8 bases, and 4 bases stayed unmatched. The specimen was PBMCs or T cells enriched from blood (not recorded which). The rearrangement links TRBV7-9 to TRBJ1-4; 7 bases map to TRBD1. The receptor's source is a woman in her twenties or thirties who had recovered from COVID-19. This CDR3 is CASSLEGGWEKLFF. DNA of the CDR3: TGTGCCAGCAGCTTAGAAGGGGGCTGGGAAAAACTGTTTTTT.